These 3 T cell receptor beta chains came from one sample sequenced in a study of control samples from healthy donors and cancer patients. TCRdb keeps only in-frame clones here, not all; method: immunoSEQ multiplex PCR. The profile covers 100,000 to 150,000 clones, with about 90% appearing a single time and about 7.9% taken by the ten largest. The sequenced material came from PBMCs. Receptor source: a man aged 45-60 years with head and neck cancer.

The rearrangement links TRBV9 to TRBJ2-2; no clear D. Between the trimmed V and J ends, which lost 4 bases and 6 bases, there was a span of 13 bases. The germline CDR1 and CDR2 sequences are SGDLS and YYNGEE. The CDR3 is made up of 14 amino acids. In DNA form, the CDR3 reads TGTGCCAGCAGCTCCCCCCTGGGTGCCGGGGAGCTGTTTTTT. This translates into CASSSPLGAGELFF.

J is TRBJ2-3 and V is TRBV5-4, with D unclear. Trimming left V 4 bases short and J 0 bases short, with 3 bases between. Germline-derived CDR1 and CDR2 are SGHNT and YYREEE (reference sequence). CDR3 length: 12 amino acids. In nucleotides, the CDR3 is TGTGCCAGCAGCCTGAGCACAGATACGCAGTATTTT. Its protein product is CASSLSTDTQYF.

The chain couples TRBV9 to TRBJ1-4, with D maybe TRBD1 (5 bases). CDR3 size: 16 residues. Trimming took off 0 bases at V and 8 bases at J, with 17 bases between the two ends. The germline gives CDR1 SGDLS, CDR2 YYNGEE. CDR3 DNA: TGTGCCAGCAGCGTAGCCTGGAGGGGACTGGACGAAAAACTGTTTTTT. Protein product: CASSVAWRGLDEKLFF.